This T cell receptor beta chain was identified in a study of regulatory T cells in long-lasting Graves disease. Arm-PCR with iRepertoire HTBI primers amplified the CDR3 regions for these TCR beta libraries. A single record per CDR3 protein comes from TCRdb applying MiXCR to the multiplex PCR reads. Of 400,000 to 500,000 distinct CDR3 sequences listed, around 13% are singletons. The CDR3 is made up of 12 amino acids. V lost 3 bases to trimming and J lost 7 bases, with 10 bases between them. Germline V lookup: CDR1 SQVTM, CDR2 ANQGSEA. Time point here: newly diagnosed GD, antithyroid drugs for less than 3 months. From RNA extracted from PBMCs, the TCR library was made. In addition, the sample was reused for a study of T cells in Graves' hyperthyroidism and ophthalmopathy. That paper adds: Graves' hyperthyroidism showing no ophthalmopathy progression within 18 months was considered stable.

This chain links TRBV29-1 with TRBJ2-1, with TRBD2 as a possible D gene (5 bases). This specimen consisted of peripheral blood mononuclear cells (PBMCs), obtained at new diagnosis, from a patient treated with antithyroid drugs. The receptor comes from a woman in her fifties or sixties with Graves disease. The CDR3 DNA is TGCAGCGTTGATCTAGCCGGTAATGAGCAGTTCTTC. This translates into CSVDLAGNEQFF.